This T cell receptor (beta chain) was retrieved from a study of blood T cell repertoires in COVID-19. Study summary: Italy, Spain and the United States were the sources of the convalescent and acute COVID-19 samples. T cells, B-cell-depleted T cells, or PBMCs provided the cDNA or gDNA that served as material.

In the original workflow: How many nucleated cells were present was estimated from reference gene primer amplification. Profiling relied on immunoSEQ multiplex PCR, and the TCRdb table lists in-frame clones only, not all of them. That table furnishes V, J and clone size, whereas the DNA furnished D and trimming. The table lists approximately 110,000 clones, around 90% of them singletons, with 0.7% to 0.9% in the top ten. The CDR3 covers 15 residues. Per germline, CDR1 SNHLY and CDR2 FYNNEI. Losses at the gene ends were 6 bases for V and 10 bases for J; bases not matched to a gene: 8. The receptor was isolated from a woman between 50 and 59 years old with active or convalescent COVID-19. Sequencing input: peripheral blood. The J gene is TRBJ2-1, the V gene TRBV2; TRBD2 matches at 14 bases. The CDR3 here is CASRWGTSGSGEQFF. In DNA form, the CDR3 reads TGTGCCAGCAGATGGGGGACTAGCGGGAGCGGGGAGCAGTTCTTC.